Presented here are 22 T cell receptor beta chains from one specimen sequenced in a study of early T cells in non-severe SARS-CoV-2 infection. TCRdb recomputed calls from the 5' RACE reads with MiXCR, one row per CDR3 protein. The table includes more than 90,000 distinct CDR3 sequences, 13% detected once. The sequenced sample was whole blood. The receptors originated from an adult who was a healthcare worker with PCR-confirmed SARS-CoV-2 infection or an uninfected control (not recorded which).

This clonotype has a handful of counts. The CDR3 spells CASRNRGGEQYF. For the CDR3, the DNA is TGTGCCAGCAGAAACAGGGGGGGCGAGCAGTACTTC. This chain links TRBV5-6 with TRBJ2-7, with TRBD1 as a possible D gene (8 bases). The length of the CDR3 is 12 residues. Germline CDR1 and CDR2: SGHDT and YYEEEE. With 5 bases removed from V and 6 bases from J, the gap between germline ends came to 12 bases. The whole variable domain, filled in from reference TRBV5-6 and TRBJ2-7, reads DAGVTQSPTHLIKTRGQQVTLRCSPKSGHDTVSWYQQALGQGPQFIFQYYEEEERQRGNFPDRFSGHQFPNYSSELNVNALLLGDSALYLCASRNRGGEQYFGPGTRLTVT.

To note about this clonotype: The junction differs from germline at one of its ends, possibly a read error. The chain is built from TRBV6-1 and TRBJ2-3, with TRBD1 matching 11 bases. From germline, CDR1 is MNHNS and CDR2 SASEGT. The CDR3 covers 16 residues. CDR3 region: CASFARDRGSTDTQYF. CDR3 nucleotide sequence: TGTGCCAGCTTCGCCCGGGACAGGGGGAGCACAGATACGCAATATTTT.

The chain couples TRBV7-2 to TRBJ1-6; a weak D match, TRBD1 (5 bases). Germline assignment: CDR1 SGHTA and CDR2 FQGNSA. This CDR3 region has 13 residues. V shed 5 bases and J shed 10 bases, with 12 bases lying between them. CDR3 loop: CASSPQGDSPLHF. The CDR3 DNA is TGTGCCAGCAGCCCTCAAGGGGACTCACCCCTCCACTTT.

This chain connects TRBV5-1 to TRBJ2-1; TRBD1 agrees at 9 bases. The V gene's germline CDR1 is SGHRS and CDR2 YFSETQ. This CDR3 spans 16 amino acids. The V segment lost 3 bases and the J segment 8 bases; nucleotides outside the gene matches: 12. The CDR3 coding sequence is TGCGCCAGCAGCTGGTCTGTGACAGGGGGGTTCTATGAGCAGTTCTTC. Protein: CASSWSVTGGFYEQFF. The whole variable domain, remainder taken from reference TRBV5-1 and TRBJ2-1, is KAGVTQTPRYLIKTRGQQVTLSCSPISGHRSVSWYQQTPGQGLQFLFEYFSETQRNKGNFPGRFSGRQFSNSRSEMNVSTLELGDSALYLCASSWSVTGGFYEQFFGPGTRLTVL.

This chain links TRBV7-2 with TRBJ1-2; D remains ambiguous. V lost 3 bases to trimming and J lost 3 bases, with 20 bases between them. CDR1 is SGHTA, CDR2 FQGNSA, per germline. This CDR3 comprises 17 residues. CDR3 region: CASSFREGTESDYGYTF. The DNA of the CDR3 is TGTGCCAGCAGCTTTAGGGAAGGAACCGAATCAGACTATGGCTACACCTTC.

This clonotype was seen more than once but under ten times. The J gene is TRBJ2-1, the V gene TRBV2; no clear D. There are 15 residues in the CDR3. Trimming cost V 2 bases and J 6 bases, with 14 bases left between them. CDR1 is SNHLY and CDR2 is FYNNEI in the germline V gene. The CDR3 bases are TGTGCCAGCAGTGAACGGTTTCTTAGCATCAATGAGCAGTTCTTC. This translates into CASSERFLSINEQFF. The complete variable domain, with remaining parts taken from reference TRBV2 and TRBJ2-1, reads EPEVTQTPSHQVTQMGQEVILRCVPISNHLYFYWYRQILGQKVEFLVSFYNNEISEKSEIFDDQFSVERPDGSNFTLKIRSTKLEDSAMYFCASSERFLSINEQFFGPGTRLTVL.

The V and J genes are TRBV28 and TRBJ1-6; D is unclear. Germline V gives CDR1 MDHEN, CDR2 SYDVKM. The CDR3 runs to 12 residues. V lost 8 bases, J lost 6 bases, and 8 bases lay in between. CDR3 bases: TGTGCCAGCGAACGGATTAATTCACCCCTCCACTTT. It is translated as CASERINSPLHF.

The chain recombines TRBV28 with TRBJ2-5; 7 positions agree with TRBD1. Germline V CDR1 and CDR2: MDHEN, SYDVKM. The CDR3 extends over 14 amino acids. V gave up 2 bases and J gave up 3 bases; unmatched junction bases: 3. The CDR3 nucleotides are TGTGCCAGCAGTTTAACAGGGGCGGAAGAGACCCAGTACTTC. Translated: CASSLTGAEETQYF.

This clonotype has more than one count but fewer than ten. V usage is TRBV20-1 and J usage is TRBJ1-2; 9 bases are a match to TRBD1. Germline V lookup: CDR1 DFQATT, CDR2 SNEGSKA (reference sequence). Trimming removed 5 bases from V and 1 base from J; junction bases left unmatched: 5. The CDR3 is 14 residues long. DNA of the CDR3: TGCAGTGCTCCCGGACAGGGGAATAACTATGGCTACACCTTC. Translated, it gives CSAPGQGNNYGYTF.

This clonotype showed up just a few times. An end of the junction differs from the germline gene, which may be a read error. The chain has TRBV4-2 and TRBJ1-4, with 7 bases aligning to TRBD1. The CDR3 extends over 17 amino acids. Looked up from germline, CDR1 is LGHNA and CDR2 is YNFKEQ. The CDR3 sequence is CASSKEEKTGLYGKLFF. The CDR3 coding sequence is TGTGCCAGCAGCAAAGAAGAAAAGACAGGGCTGTATGGAAAACTGTTTTTT.

V is TRBV18 and J is TRBJ2-5, with unresolved D. The CDR3 loop spans 13 amino acids. V was trimmed by 0 bases and J by 6 bases, leaving 8 bases between them. In germline, CDR1 is KGHSH, CDR2 LQKENI. CDR3 residues: CASSPPGSKTQYF. The CDR3 bases are TGTGCCAGCTCACCACCGGGATCGAAGACCCAGTACTTC.

This clonotype was counted only a few times. The gene calls are TRBV4-2 and TRBJ2-7, with D maybe TRBD2 (6 bases). Trimming took 0 bases from V and 1 from J, leaving 13 bases between them. The germline gives CDR1 LGHNA, CDR2 YNFKEQ. The CDR3 runs 16 residues. CDR3 in amino acids: CASSQDEAGGSYEQYF. The CDR3 nucleotides read TGTGCCAGCAGCCAAGATGAAGCTGGGGGGTCCTACGAGCAGTACTTC.

This clonotype was counted a few times. The chain joins TRBV12-3 or TRBV12-4 to TRBJ2-7; D might be TRBD2 (5 bases). CDR3 length: 14 residues. V was cut by 5 bases and J by 6 bases, with 17 bases left in between. As DNA, the CDR3 is TGTGCCAGCAGTCGTCCCCCCCTTGGGAGCGAGCAGTACTTC. This sequence encodes CASSRPPLGSEQYF.

The rearrangement links TRBV5-4 to TRBJ2-3; TRBD1 is a possible D gene (6 bases). This CDR3 has 15 residues. Germline V CDR1 and CDR2: SGHNT, YYREEE (reference sequence). V shed 2 bases and J shed 3 bases, with 13 bases lying between them. The DNA of the CDR3 is TGTGCCAGCAGCTTCAGGGGATACAAGACAGATACGCAGTATTTT. It is translated as CASSFRGYKTDTQYF. The full variable domain, in which reference TRBV5-4 and TRBJ2-3 provide the parts outside the CDR3, is ETGVTQSPTHLIKTRGQQVTLRCSSQSGHNTVSWYQQALGQGPQFIFQYYREEENGRGNFPPRFSGLQFPNYSSELNVNALELDDSALYLCASSFRGYKTDTQYFGPGTRLTVL.

This clonotype was observed at least ten times. This sequence joins TRBV28 and TRBJ2-3; 8 nucleotides align to TRBD2. Germline trimming cut 8 bases from V and 1 base from J; bases unmatched to any gene: 5. Germline CDR1 MDHEN, CDR2 SYDVKM. The CDR3 sequence is 14 residues long. The DNA of the CDR3 is TGTGCCAGCTTTGAGCGGGGGCGCACAGATACGCAGTATTTT. Protein: CASFERGRTDTQYF.

Only a few counts were recorded for this clonotype. The V gene is TRBV10-3, the J gene TRBJ2-7, with TRBD1 matching over 7 bases. The CDR3 runs to 14 residues. J gave up 3 bases and V 6 bases, and 8 bases lay outside the gene matches. Germline CDR1 is ENHRY and CDR2 is SYGVKD. CDR3 nucleotides: TGTGCCATCAGGCCAGGGACAGCAGTCTACGAGCAGTACTTC. Protein sequence: CAIRPGTAVYEQYF.

There are a few counts of this clonotype. V usage is TRBV28 and J usage is TRBJ2-5, with TRBD1 matching 8 bases. The CDR3 extends over 18 amino acids. Trimming took 1 base from V and 5 from J; bases not matched to a gene: 15. Germline assignment: CDR1 MDHEN and CDR2 SYDVKM. DNA for the CDR3: TGTGCCAGCAGTTTATACACAGGGGGACCCCAATTTGGGGAGACCCAGTACTTC. Its protein product is CASSLYTGGPQFGETQYF.

A single count supports this clonotype. The V gene is TRBV28, the J gene TRBJ2-2, with TRBD1 identical over 11 bases. Per germline, CDR1 MDHEN and CDR2 SYDVKM. Trimming cost V 5 bases and J 4 bases; bases outside gene matches: 6. This CDR3 region has 16 residues. The CDR3 nucleotides are TGTGCCAGCAGTAGAACCGGGACAGGGGGCACCGGGGAGCTGTTTTTT. Residues: CASSRTGTGGTGELFF.

In this sample, this clonotype turned up many times. The V and J genes are TRBV6-2 or TRBV6-3 and TRBJ2-5; 8 nucleotides agree with TRBD2. Germline V lookup: CDR1 MNHEY, CDR2 SVGEGT. Trimming cost V 6 bases and J 4 bases; bases outside gene matches: 13. There are 16 residues in the CDR3. In DNA, the CDR3 is TGTGCCAGCAGCCTACCGACTAGCGTCGGCAGAGAGACCCAGTACTTC. It yields the protein CASSLPTSVGRETQYF.

The table lists this clonotype with a few counts. This chain connects TRBV29-1 to TRBJ2-7; D unresolved. The CDR3 extends over 12 amino acids. Trimming shortened V by 4 bases and J by 2 bases, and 9 bases separated the two germline ends. CDR1 is SQVTM, CDR2 ANQGSEA, per germline. The CDR3 region has the DNA TGCAGCGTTGTAGAACCTCCCTACGAGCAGTACTTC. This sequence encodes CSVVEPPYEQYF.

The table lists this clonotype with a few counts. CDR3 loop: CASSPAPGDHEQFF. The CDR3, as DNA: TGTGCCAGCAGCCCCGCTCCAGGGGACCATGAGCAGTTCTTC. The J gene is TRBJ2-1, the V gene TRBV3-1; D perhaps matches TRBD1 (6 bases). The V end lost 4 bases, the J end lost 8 bases, and 15 bases lay between the germline ends. This CDR3 has 14 amino acids. Germline CDR1 LGHDT, CDR2 YNNKEL (reference sequence).

This clonotype has at least ten counts. This chain joins TRBV5-6 and TRBJ2-7; D is unclear. The CDR3 extends over 13 amino acids. Trimming shortened V by 1 base and J by 2 bases, and 7 bases separated the two germline ends. CDR1 SGHDT and CDR2 YYEEEE come from the germline V gene. The CDR3 nucleotides read TGTGCCAGCAGCTTGACTGGCCCCTACGAGCAGTACTTC. Protein: CASSLTGPYEQYF.